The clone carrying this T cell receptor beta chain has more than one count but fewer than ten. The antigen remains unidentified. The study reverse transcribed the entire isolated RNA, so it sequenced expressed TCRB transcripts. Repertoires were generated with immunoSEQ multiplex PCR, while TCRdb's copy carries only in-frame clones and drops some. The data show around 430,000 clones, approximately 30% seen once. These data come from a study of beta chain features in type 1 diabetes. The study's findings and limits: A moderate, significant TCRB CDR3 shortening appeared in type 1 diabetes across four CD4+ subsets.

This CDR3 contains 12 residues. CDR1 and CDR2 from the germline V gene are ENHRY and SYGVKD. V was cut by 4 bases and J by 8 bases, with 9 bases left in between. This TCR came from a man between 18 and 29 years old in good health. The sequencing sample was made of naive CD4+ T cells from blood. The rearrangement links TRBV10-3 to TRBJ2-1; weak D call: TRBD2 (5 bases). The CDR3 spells CAISAYGDEQFF. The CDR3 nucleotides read TGTGCCATCAGTGCCTACGGGGATGAGCAGTTCTTC.